This T cell receptor beta chain was sequenced for a study of vaccination effects on CD4 cells after COVID-19. With regard to this clone: Its specificity is not known.

General study results and limits: Cross-reaction with common cold coronaviruses was seen in only 1 of 255 vaccine-induced clones from healthy vaccinees. There was marked clonal contraction among infection- and vaccine-induced clones late after vaccination.

V lost 7 bases, J lost 5 bases, and 12 bases lay in between. This CDR3 contains 13 residues. Germline lookup yields CDR1 SNHLY and CDR2 FYNNEI. Assay: immunoSEQ multiplex PCR; the TCRdb copy retains only in-frame clones and omits some. The sample carries around 19,000 clones, about two thirds recorded once. Before sequencing, viral peptide pools were used by the ViraFEST assay to expand antigen-specific CD4+ T cells. Scientists isolated CD4+ T cells after a roughly 10-day culture period ended. Wells of around 2 million PBMC each were grown with 8.5 to 10 IU/ml IL-2 and about 9.6 ug/ml peptides. The authors replaced half the medium with IL-2 medium on days 3 and 7.

The chain links TRBV2 to TRBJ1-5; unclear D gene. Sample: CD4+ T cells from PBMCs cultured with HCoV-229E spike peptides, taken before COVID-19 vaccination. The TCR was taken from a human donor who received a COVID-19 vaccine. The CDR3 loop is CASNGEIYQPQHF. The CDR3 DNA is TGTGCCAGCAACGGGGAGATATATCAGCCCCAGCATTTT. Together with reference TRBV2 and TRBJ1-5, the CDR3 gives the full variable domain: EPEVTQTPSHQVTQMGQEVILRCVPISNHLYFYWYRQILGQKVEFLVSFYNNEISEKSEIFDDQFSVERPDGSNFTLKIRSTKLEDSAMYFCASNGEIYQPQHFGDGTRLSIL.